This passage covers 18 T cell receptor beta chains from one sample sequenced in a study of cytomegalovirus exposure and HLA in healthy donors. PCR used 60 Vbeta primers and 13 Jbeta primers. Clones were read by immunoSEQ multiplex PCR, and TCRdb kept only the in-frame ones, dropping some. Here the sample spans around 130,000 clones, roughly 85% being singletons. Sequencing used PBMCs. The origin of the receptors is a woman in her twenties or thirties in good health and CMV-seropositive.

The rearrangement joins TRBV5-1 to TRBJ2-3; TRBD2 matches 10 bases. The trim removed 4 bases at V and 0 bases at J, leaving 5 bases unmatched. Germline CDR1 and CDR2: SGHRS and YFSETQ. The CDR3 spans 16 residues. The CDR3 coding sequence is TGCGCCAGCAGCACCCAGCGGGGGGGCAGCACAGATACGCAGTATTTT. This gives the protein CASSTQRGGSTDTQYF.

The gene calls are TRBV19 and TRBJ2-1; TRBD2 agrees at 7 bases. Per germline, CDR1 LNHDA and CDR2 SQIVND (reference sequence). The junction had 1 base not matched to a gene; V was cut back by 4 bases and J by 4 bases. The CDR3 has 13 amino acids. CDR3 sequence: CASSSSGYNEQFF. CDR3 in DNA: TGTGCCAGTAGTAGTAGCGGGTACAATGAGCAGTTCTTC.

V is TRBV9 and J is TRBJ2-1, with D perhaps matching TRBD1 (6 bases). This CDR3 has 12 amino acids. Germline lookup yields CDR1 SGDLS and CDR2 YYNGEE. V was clipped by 4 bases and J by 7 bases, with 9 bases between them. CDR3 nucleotide sequence: TGTGCCAGCAGCACACAGGGAAATGAGCAGTTCTTC. Its protein product is CASSTQGNEQFF.

The chain is built from TRBV2 and TRBJ2-7; D is possibly TRBD2 (6 bases). CDR1 is SNHLY and CDR2 is FYNNEI in the germline V gene. With 6 bases removed from V and 3 bases from J, the gap between germline ends came to 15 bases. The CDR3 extends over 14 amino acids. Written as DNA, the CDR3 is TGTGCCAGCAGACGGGACGCGGGATTCTACGAGCAGTACTTC. Translation: CASRRDAGFYEQYF.

The chain combines TRBV4-2 with TRBJ2-7; D may be TRBD1 (6 bases). Germline CDR1 reads LGHNA; CDR2 reads YNFKEQ. The germline V and J ends were trimmed by 0 bases and 3 bases, with 15 bases remaining between them. This CDR3 is 16 amino acids long. CDR3 coding DNA: TGTGCCAGCAGCCAAGATGCAGGGACAACCTACTACGAGCAGTACTTC. Translation gives CASSQDAGTTYYEQYF.

The J gene is TRBJ2-7, the V gene TRBV5-1, with 7 bases that match TRBD2. The CDR3 runs 16 residues. The ends lost 4 bases at V and 1 base at J; junction bases unmatched: 11. The V gene's germline CDR1 is SGHRS and CDR2 YFSETQ. CDR3 coding DNA: TGCGCCAGCAGCCCGACTGGGGGGGAGGGTTCCTACGAGCAGTACTTC. Its protein product is CASSPTGGEGSYEQYF.

The CDR3 loop is CASSFLTDTQYF. CDR3 DNA sequence: TGTGCCAGCAGCTTCTTGACAGATACGCAGTATTTT. The chain carries TRBV5-6 and TRBJ2-3, with no clear D. Looked up from germline, CDR1 is SGHDT and CDR2 is YYEEEE. This CDR3 comprises 12 residues. The V gene lost 2 bases and the J gene lost 3 bases, with 4 bases spanning the gap.

J is TRBJ1-5 and V is TRBV19; 7 nucleotides match TRBD1. Per the germline V gene, CDR1 is LNHDA and CDR2 is SQIVND (reference sequence). V dropped 8 bases and J dropped 7; count of bases not matched to a gene: 14. The CDR3 has 15 amino acids. CDR3 amino acids: CASQGGPGSGQPQHF. The CDR3 DNA is TGTGCCAGTCAAGGGGGCCCCGGGTCTGGGCAGCCCCAGCATTTT.

The J gene is TRBJ2-1, the V gene TRBV5-1, with 7 bases lining up with TRBD1. V gave up 0 bases and J gave up 5 bases; unmatched junction bases: 8. The CDR3 is 16 amino acids. The V gene's germline CDR1 is SGHRS and CDR2 YFSETQ. The CDR3 region is CASSLVRQGGNNEQFF. As DNA, the CDR3 is TGCGCCAGCAGCTTGGTCCGACAGGGTGGCAACAATGAGCAGTTCTTC.

The genes are TRBV29-1 and TRBJ2-1; the D gene is possibly TRBD2 (5 bases). The CDR3 is 15 amino acids. Germline V gene sequence: CDR1 SQVTM, CDR2 ANQGSEA. V lost 1 base and J lost 2, with 12 bases in between. CDR3 in DNA: TGCAGCGTTGAAGTCGGCAGCGGACCCTACAATGAGCAGTTCTTC. Amino acid sequence: CSVEVGSGPYNEQFF.

V usage is TRBV28 and J usage is TRBJ1-5; tentatively, D is TRBD1 (5 bases). V was cut by 6 bases and J by 3 bases, with 21 bases left in between. The CDR3 totals 17 residues. The germline V gene has CDR1 MDHEN and CDR2 SYDVKM. CDR3 amino acids: CASRSRGTAFFNQPQHF. Here the CDR3 DNA reads TGTGCCAGCAGATCCCGCGGGACCGCCTTTTTCAATCAGCCCCAGCATTTT.

This clone occurred once. This rearrangement joins TRBV6-6 to TRBJ1-2; 11 bases are shared with TRBD1. With 3 bases clipped from V and 7 bases from J, the junction kept 4 bases outside the gene matches. Germline CDR1 is MNHNY and CDR2 is SVGAGI (reference sequence). CDR3 length equals 14 residues. CDR3 residues: CASSYGQGAGGYTF. The CDR3 DNA is TGTGCCAGCAGTTATGGACAGGGGGCCGGTGGCTACACCTTC.

The gene calls are TRBV11-3 and TRBJ2-3; 8 bases map to TRBD2. Unmatched junction bases numbered 3, after V lost 0 bases and J lost 4 bases. Germline V CDR1 and CDR2: SGHNT, YENEEA. The CDR3 runs to 15 residues. CDR3 residues: CASSLEAGAPDTQYF. CDR3 nucleotide sequence: TGTGCCAGCAGCTTAGAAGCGGGAGCCCCAGATACGCAGTATTTT.

This chain connects TRBV5-4 to TRBJ2-1; TRBD1 matches 7 bases. V dropped 0 bases and J dropped 0; count of bases not matched to a gene: 15. The CDR3 has 20 residues. The germline gives CDR1 SGHNT, CDR2 YYREEE (reference sequence). This CDR3 reads CASSLVSRGTVRLSYNEQFF. CDR3 nucleotide sequence: TGTGCCAGCAGCTTGGTTTCCAGGGGGACGGTCAGGCTCTCCTACAATGAGCAGTTCTTC.

In this sample, this clone turned up once. V gene TRBV7-3 combines with J gene TRBJ1-3; no reliable D call. V gave up 0 bases and J gave up 1 base, with 7 bases separating them. CDR3 length: 15 residues. The germline CDR1 and CDR2 sequences are SGHTA and FQGTGA. The CDR3 spells CASSLTTTSGNTIYF. CDR3 nucleotide sequence: TGTGCCAGCAGCTTAACTACCACTTCTGGAAACACCATATATTTT. Variable domain in full (rest from reference TRBV7-3 and TRBJ1-3): GAGVSQTPSNKVTEKGKYVELRCDPISGHTALYWYRQSLGQGPEFLIYFQGTGAADDSGLPNDRFFAVRPEGSVSTLKIQRTERGDSAVYLCASSLTTTSGNTIYFGEGSWLTVV.

The V gene is TRBV5-6, the J gene TRBJ1-4; 7 bases line up with TRBD1. Germline CDR1 SGHDT, CDR2 YYEEEE. The V gene end was trimmed by 5 bases and the J gene end by 8 bases; junction bases not matched to a gene: 12. The CDR3 spans 15 residues. CDR3 protein: CASSQRQGPREKLFF. DNA for the CDR3: TGTGCCAGCAGTCAGAGACAGGGTCCACGGGAAAAACTGTTTTTT.

The rearrangement links TRBV27 to TRBJ2-2; no firm D call. Deletions cut 2 bases from V and 12 bases from J, with 16 bases between. Germline V gene lookup returns CDR1 MNHEY and CDR2 SMNVEV (reference sequence). The CDR3 spans 14 residues. The CDR3 DNA sequence: TGTGCCAGCAGTTTAACGCCCCTCCTAGGCAAGCTGTTTTTT. This encodes CASSLTPLLGKLFF.

This clone was detected only a few times. This sequence joins TRBV4-1 and TRBJ1-5; D unresolved. This CDR3 is built from 16 residues. V lost 1 base to trimming and J lost 3 bases, with 13 bases between them. In germline, CDR1 is MGHRA, CDR2 YSYEKL. The CDR3 region has the DNA TGCGCCAGCAGCCAAGTGGCGGGTGGGGTCAATCAGCCCCAGCATTTT. Amino acids: CASSQVAGGVNQPQHF.